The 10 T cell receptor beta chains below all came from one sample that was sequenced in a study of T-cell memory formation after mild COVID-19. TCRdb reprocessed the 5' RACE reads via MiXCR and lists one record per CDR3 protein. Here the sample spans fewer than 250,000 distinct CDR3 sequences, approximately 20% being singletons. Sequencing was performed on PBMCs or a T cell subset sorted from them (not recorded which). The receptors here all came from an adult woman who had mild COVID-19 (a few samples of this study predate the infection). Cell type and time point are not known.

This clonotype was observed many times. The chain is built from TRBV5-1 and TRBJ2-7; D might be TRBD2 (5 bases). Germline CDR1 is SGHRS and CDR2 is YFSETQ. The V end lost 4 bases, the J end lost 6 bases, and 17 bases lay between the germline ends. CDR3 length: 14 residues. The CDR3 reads CASSLLKEGSEQYF. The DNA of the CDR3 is TGCGCCAGCAGCCTACTAAAAGAGGGAAGCGAGCAGTACTTC.

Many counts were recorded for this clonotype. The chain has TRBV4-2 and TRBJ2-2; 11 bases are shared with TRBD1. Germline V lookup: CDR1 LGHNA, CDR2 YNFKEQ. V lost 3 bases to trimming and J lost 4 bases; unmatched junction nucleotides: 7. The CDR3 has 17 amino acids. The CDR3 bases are TGTGCCAGCAGCCAGGGGGGGACAGGGGGGATCACCGGGGAGCTGTTTTTT. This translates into CASSQGGTGGITGELFF.

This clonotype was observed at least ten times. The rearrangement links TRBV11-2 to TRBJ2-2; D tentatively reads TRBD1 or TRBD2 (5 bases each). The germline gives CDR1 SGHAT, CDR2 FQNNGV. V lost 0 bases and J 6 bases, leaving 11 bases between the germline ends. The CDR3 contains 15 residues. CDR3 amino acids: CASSLESGPAGELFF. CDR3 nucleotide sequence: TGTGCCAGCAGCTTAGAGTCGGGACCCGCCGGGGAGCTGTTTTTT.

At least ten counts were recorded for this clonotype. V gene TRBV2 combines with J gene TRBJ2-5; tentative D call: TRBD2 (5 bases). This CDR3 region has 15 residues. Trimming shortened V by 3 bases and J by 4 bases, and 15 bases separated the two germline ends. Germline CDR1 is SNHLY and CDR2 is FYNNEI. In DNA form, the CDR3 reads TGTGCCAGCAGTGAGGACCGGGGAGAGGTAGAGACCCAGTACTTC. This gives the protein CASSEDRGEVETQYF.

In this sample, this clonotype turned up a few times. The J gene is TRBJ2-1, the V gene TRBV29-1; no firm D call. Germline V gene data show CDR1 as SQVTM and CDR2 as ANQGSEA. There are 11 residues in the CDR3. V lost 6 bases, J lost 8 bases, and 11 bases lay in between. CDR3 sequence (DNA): TGCAGCGTACAACTCGTGGATGAGCAGTTCTTC. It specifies CSVQLVDEQFF.

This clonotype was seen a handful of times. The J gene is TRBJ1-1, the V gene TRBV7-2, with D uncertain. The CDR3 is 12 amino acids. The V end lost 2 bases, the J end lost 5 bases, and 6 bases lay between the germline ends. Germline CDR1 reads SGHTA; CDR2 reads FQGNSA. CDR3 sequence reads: CASSLWQTEAFF. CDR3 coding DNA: TGTGCCAGCAGCTTATGGCAGACTGAAGCTTTCTTT.

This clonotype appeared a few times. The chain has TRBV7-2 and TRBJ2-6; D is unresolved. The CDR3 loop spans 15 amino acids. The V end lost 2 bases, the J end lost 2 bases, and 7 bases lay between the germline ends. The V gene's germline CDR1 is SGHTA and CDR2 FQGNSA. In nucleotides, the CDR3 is TGTGCCAGCAGCTTATGGAGAACTGGGGCCAACGTCCTGACTTTC. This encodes CASSLWRTGANVLTF.

CDR3 DNA: TGCAGTGCTAGAGATGTGGGGGGCAATCAGCCCCAGCATTTT. Encoded protein: CSARDVGGNQPQHF. This chain connects TRBV20-1 to TRBJ1-5; TRBD1 might be the D (5 bases). The CDR3 spans 14 residues. V gave up 0 bases and J gave up 2 bases, with 8 bases separating them. The V gene's germline CDR1 is DFQATT and CDR2 SNEGSKA (reference sequence).

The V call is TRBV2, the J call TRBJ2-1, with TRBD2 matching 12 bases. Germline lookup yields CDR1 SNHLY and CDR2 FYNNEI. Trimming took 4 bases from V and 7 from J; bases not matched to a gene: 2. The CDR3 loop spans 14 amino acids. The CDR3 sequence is CASSVGTSGNEQFF. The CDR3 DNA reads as TGTGCCAGCAGTGTCGGGACTAGCGGGAATGAGCAGTTCTTC.

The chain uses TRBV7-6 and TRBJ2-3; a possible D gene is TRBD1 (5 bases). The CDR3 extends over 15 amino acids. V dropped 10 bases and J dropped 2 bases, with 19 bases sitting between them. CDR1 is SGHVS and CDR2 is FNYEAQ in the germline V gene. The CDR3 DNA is TGTGCCATTCGATCTGGGGCGCTTCCCACAGATACGCAGTATTTT. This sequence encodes CAIRSGALPTDTQYF.